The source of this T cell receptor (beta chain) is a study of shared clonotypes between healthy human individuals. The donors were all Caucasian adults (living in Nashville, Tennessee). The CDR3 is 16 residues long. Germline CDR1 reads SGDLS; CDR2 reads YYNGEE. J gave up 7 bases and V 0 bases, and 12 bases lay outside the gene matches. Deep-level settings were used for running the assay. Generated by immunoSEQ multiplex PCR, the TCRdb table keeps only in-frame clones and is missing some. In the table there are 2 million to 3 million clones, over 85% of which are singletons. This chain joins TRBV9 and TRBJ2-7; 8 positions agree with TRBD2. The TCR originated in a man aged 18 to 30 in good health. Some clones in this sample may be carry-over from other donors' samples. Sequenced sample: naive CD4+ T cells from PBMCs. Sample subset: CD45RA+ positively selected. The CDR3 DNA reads TGTGCCAGCAGCGTAGGACCTACGGGAGGGACGGTTGAGCAGTACTTC. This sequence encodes CASSVGPTGGTVEQYF.